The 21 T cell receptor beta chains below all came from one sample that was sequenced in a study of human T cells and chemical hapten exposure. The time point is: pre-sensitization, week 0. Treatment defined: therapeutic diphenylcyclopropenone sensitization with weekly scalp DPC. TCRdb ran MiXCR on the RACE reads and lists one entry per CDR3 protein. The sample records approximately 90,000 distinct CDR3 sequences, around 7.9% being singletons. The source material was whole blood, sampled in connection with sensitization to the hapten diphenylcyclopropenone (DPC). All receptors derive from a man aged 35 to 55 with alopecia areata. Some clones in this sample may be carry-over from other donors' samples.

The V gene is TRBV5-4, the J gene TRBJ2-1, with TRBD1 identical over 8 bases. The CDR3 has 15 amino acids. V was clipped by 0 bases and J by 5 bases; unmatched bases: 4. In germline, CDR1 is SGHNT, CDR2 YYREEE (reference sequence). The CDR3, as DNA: TGTGCCAGCAGCTTGGCCCACAGGGGGAACAATGAGCAGTTCTTC. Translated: CASSLAHRGNNEQFF.

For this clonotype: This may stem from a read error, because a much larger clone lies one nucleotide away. CDR3 nucleotides: TGTGCCAGCAGTTACTTGAGGACAGCCTATGGCTACACCTTC. Residues: CASSYLRTAYGYTF. This chain links TRBV6-5 with TRBJ1-2; possibly TRBD1 for D (6 bases). This CDR3 spans 14 amino acids. V was cut by 1 base and J by 4 bases, with 10 bases left in between. Germline V gene sequence: CDR1 MNHEY, CDR2 SVGAGI.

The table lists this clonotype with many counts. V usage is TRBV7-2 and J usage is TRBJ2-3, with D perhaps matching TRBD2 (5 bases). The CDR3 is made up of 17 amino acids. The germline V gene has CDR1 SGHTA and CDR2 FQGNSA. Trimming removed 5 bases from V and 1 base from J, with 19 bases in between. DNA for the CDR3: TGTGCCAGCAGCCCACCGGGGAGCGGAGCCGGCACAGATACGCAGTATTTT. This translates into CASSPPGSGAGTDTQYF.

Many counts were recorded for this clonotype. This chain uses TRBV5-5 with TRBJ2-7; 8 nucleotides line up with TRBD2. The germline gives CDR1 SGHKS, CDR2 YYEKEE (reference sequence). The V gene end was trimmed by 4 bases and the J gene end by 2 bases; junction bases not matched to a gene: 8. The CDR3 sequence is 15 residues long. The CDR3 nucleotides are TGTGCCAGCAGCCGGGGGGGGGGTGCGGCCTACGAGCAGTACTTC. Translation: CASSRGGGAAYEQYF.

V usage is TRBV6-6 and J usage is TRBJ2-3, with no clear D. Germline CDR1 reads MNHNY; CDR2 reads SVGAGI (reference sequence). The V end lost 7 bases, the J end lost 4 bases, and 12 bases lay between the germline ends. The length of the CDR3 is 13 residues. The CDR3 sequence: CASTLGVADTQYF. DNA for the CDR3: TGTGCCAGCACCCTCGGAGTGGCAGATACGCAGTATTTT.

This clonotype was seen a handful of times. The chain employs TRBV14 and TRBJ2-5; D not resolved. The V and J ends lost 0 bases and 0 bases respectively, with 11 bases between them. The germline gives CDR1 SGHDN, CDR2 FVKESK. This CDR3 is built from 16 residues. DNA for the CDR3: TGTGCCAGCAGCCAAGAGAACACATGGTACCAAGAGACCCAGTACTTC. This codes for CASSQENTWYQETQYF.

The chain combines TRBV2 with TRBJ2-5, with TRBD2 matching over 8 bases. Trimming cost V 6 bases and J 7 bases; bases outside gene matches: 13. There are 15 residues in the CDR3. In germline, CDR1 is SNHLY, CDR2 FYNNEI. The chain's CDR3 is CASRARTSSPGTQYF. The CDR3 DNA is TGTGCCAGCAGAGCCCGGACTAGCAGCCCGGGGACCCAGTACTTC.

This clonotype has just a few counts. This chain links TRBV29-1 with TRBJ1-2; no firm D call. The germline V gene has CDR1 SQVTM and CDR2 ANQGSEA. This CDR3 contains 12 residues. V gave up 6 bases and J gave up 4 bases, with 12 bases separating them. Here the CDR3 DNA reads TGCAGCGTGACCGGGAGTGGCTATGGCTACACCTTC. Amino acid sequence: CSVTGSGYGYTF.

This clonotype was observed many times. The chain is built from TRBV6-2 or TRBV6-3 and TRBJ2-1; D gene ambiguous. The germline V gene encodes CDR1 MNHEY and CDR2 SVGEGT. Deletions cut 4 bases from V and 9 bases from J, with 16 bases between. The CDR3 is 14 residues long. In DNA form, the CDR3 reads TGTGCCAGCAGTTTAGCCTCTCTCCCCGGTGAGCAGTTCTTC. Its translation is CASSLASLPGEQFF.

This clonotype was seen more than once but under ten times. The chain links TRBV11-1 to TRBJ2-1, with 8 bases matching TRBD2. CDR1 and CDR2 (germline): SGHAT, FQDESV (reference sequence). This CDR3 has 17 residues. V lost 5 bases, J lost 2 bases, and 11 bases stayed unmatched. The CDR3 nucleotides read TGTGCCAGCAGCCCCGGGGGGACTAGATTACCCTACAATGAGCAGTTCTTC. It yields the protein CASSPGGTRLPYNEQFF.

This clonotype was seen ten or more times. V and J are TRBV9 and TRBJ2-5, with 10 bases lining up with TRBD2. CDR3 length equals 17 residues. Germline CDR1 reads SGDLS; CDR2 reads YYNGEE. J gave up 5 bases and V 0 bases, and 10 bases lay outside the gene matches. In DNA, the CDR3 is TGTGCCAGCAGCGTAGTTGGAACTAGCGGGGTTCAGGAGACCCAGTACTTC. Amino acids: CASSVVGTSGVQETQYF.

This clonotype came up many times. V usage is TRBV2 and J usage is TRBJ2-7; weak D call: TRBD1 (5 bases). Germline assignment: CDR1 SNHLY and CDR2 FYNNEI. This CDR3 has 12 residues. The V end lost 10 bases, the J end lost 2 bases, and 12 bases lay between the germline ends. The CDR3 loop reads CAISDRPYEQYV. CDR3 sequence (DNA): TGTGCCATTTCCGACAGACCCTACGAGCAGTACGTC.

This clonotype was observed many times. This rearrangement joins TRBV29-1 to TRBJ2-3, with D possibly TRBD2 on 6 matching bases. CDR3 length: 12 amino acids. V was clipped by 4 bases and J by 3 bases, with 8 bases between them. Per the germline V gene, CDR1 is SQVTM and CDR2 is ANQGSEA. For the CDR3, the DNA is TGCAGCGTTGTGGAGGGTACAGATACGCAGTATTTT. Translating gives CSVVEGTDTQYF.

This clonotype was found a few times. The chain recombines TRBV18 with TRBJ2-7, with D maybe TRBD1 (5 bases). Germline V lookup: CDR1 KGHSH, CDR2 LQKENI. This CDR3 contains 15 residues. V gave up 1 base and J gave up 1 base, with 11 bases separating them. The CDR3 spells CASSPQGVGSYEQYF. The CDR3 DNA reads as TGTGCCAGCTCACCACAAGGGGTGGGGTCCTACGAGCAGTACTTC. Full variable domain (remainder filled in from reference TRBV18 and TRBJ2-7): NAGVMQNPRHLVRRRGQEARLRCSPMKGHSHVYWYRQLPEEGLKFMVYLQKENIIDESGMPKERFSAEFPKEGPSILRIQQVVRGDSAAYFCASSPQGVGSYEQYFGPGTRLTVT.

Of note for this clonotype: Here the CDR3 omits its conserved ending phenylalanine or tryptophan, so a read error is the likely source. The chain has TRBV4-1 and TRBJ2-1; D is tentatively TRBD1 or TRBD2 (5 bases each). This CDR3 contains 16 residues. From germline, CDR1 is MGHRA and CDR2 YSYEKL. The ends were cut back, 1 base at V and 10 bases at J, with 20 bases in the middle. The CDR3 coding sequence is TGCGCCAGCAGCCAAGTCGCCGGGGCAGGGAGCCTAGAGCAGTTCATC. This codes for CASSQVAGAGSLEQFI.

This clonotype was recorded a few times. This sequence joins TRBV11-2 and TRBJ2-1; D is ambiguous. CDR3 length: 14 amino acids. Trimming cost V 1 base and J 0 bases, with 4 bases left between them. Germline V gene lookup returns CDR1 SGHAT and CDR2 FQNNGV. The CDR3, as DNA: TGTGCCAGCAGCTTAGCGGTCTCCTACAATGAGCAGTTCTTC. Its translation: CASSLAVSYNEQFF. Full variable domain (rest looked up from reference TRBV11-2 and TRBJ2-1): EAGVAQSPRYKIIEKRQSVAFWCNPISGHATLYWYQQILGQGPKLLIQFQNNGVVDDSQLPKDRFSAERLKGVDSTLKIQPAKLEDSAVYLCASSLAVSYNEQFFGPGTRLTVL.

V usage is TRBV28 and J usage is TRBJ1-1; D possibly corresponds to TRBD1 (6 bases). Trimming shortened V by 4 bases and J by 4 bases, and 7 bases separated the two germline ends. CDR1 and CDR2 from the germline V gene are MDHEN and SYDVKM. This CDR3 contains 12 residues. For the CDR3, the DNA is TGTGCCAGCAGTTCAGGGGTCACTGAAGCTTTCTTT. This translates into CASSSGVTEAFF. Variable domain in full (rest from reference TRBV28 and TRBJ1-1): DVKVTQSSRYLVKRTGEKVFLECVQDMDHENMFWYRQDPGLGLRLIYFSYDVKMKEKGDIPEGYSVSREKKERFSLILESASTNQTSMYLCASSSGVTEAFFGQGTRLTVV.

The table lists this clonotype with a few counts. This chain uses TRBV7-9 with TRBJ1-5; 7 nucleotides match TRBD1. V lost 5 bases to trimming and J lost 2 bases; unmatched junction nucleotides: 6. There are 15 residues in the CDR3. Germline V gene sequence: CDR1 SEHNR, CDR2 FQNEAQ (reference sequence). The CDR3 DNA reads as TGTGCCAGCAGCCCGACAGGGAATGGCAATCAGCCCCAGCATTTT. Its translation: CASSPTGNGNQPQHF. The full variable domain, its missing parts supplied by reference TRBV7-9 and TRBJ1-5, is DTGVSQNPRHKITKRGQNVTFRCDPISEHNRLYWYRQTLGQGPEFLTYFQNEAQLEKSRLLSDRFSAERPKGSFSTLEIQRTEQGDSAMYLCASSPTGNGNQPQHFGDGTRLSIL.

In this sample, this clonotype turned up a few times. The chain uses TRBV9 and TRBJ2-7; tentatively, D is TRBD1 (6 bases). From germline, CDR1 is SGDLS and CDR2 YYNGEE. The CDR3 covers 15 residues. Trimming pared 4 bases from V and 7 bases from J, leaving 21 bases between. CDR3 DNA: TGTGCCAGCAGCAGGGGACATACAGAGCTACGGGAGCAGTACTTC. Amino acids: CASSRGHTELREQYF. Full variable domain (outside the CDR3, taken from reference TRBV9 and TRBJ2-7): DSGVTQTPKHLITATGQRVTLRCSPRSGDLSVYWYQQSLDQGLQFLIQYYNGEERAKGNILERFSAQQFPDLHSELNLSSLELGDSALYFCASSRGHTELREQYFGPGTRLTVT.

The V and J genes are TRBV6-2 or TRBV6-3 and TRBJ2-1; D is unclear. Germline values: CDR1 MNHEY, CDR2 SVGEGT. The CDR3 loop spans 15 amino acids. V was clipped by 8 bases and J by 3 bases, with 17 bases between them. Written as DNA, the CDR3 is TGTGCCAGCCTTGACGTAATGATAGGCTACAATGAGCAGTTCTTC. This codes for CASLDVMIGYNEQFF.

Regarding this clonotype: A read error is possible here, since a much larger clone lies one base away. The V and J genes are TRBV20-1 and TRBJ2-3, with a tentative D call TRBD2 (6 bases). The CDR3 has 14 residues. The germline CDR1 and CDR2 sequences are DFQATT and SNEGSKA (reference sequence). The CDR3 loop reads CSASRGTSTDTQCF. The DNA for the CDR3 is TGCAGTGCTTCGAGGGGAACTAGCACAGATACGCAGTGTTTT.